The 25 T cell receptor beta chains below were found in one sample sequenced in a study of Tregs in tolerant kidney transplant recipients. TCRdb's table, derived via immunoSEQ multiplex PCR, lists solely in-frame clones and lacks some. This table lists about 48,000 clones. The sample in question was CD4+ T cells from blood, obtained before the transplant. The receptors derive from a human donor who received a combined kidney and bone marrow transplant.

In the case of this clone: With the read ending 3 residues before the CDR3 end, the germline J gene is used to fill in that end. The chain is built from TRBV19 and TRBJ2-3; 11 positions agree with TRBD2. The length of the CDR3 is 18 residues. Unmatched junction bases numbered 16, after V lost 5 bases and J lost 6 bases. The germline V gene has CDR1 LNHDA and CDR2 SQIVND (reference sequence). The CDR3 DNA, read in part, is TGTGCCAGTAGTCTTCCTAGCGGGAGGAGGAGAGGGGTGGATACG. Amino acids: CASSLPSGRRRGVDT. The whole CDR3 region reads CASSLPSGRRRGVDTQYF.

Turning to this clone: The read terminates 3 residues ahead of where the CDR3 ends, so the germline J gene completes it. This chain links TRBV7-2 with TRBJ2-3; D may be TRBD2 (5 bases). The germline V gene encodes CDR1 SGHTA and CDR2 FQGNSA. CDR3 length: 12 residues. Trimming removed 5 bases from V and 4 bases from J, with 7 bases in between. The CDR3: CASSRTSDTQYF. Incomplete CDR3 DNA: TGTGCCAGCAGCCGGACTTCAGATACG.

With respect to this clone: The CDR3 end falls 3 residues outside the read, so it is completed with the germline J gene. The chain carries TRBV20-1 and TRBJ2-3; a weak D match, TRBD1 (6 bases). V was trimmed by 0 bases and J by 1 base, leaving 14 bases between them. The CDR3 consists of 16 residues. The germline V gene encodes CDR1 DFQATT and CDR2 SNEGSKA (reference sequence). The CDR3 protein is CSARDGARGRTDTQYF. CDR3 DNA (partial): TGCAGTGCTAGAGATGGGGCCAGGGGCCGCACAGATACG.

CDR3 bases read: TGTGCCAGCAGCCTACGAGCGGAGAGCTCCTACGAG. Its translation is CASSLRAESSYE. The whole CDR3 sequence reads CASSLRAESSYEQYF. J is TRBJ2-7 and V is TRBV7-9; a weak D match, TRBD2 (5 bases). The missing CDR3 end, 3 residues past where the read stops, is filled in from the germline J gene. CDR3 length: 15 residues. V gave up 5 bases and J gave up 0 bases, with 14 bases separating them. Germline lookup yields CDR1 SEHNR and CDR2 FQNEAQ (reference sequence).

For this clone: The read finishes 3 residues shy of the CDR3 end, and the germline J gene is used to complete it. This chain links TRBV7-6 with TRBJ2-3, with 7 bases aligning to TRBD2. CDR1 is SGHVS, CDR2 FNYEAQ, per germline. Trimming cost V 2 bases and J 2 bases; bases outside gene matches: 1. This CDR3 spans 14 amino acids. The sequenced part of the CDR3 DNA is TGTGCCAGCAGCTTAAGCGGGATCACAGATACG. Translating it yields CASSLSGITDT. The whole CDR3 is CASSLSGITDTQYF. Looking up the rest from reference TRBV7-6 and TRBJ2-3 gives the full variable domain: GAGVSQSPRYKVTKRGQDVALRCDPISGHVSLYWYRQALGQGPEFLTYFNYEAQQDKSGLPNDRFSAERPEGSISTLTIQRTEQRDSAMYRCASSLSGITDTQYFGPGTRLTVL.

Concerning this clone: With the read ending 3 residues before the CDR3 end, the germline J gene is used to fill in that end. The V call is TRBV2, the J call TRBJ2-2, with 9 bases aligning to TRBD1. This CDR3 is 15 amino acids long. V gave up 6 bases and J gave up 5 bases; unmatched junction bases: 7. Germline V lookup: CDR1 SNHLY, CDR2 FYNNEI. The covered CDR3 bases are TGTGCCAGCAGCACGGACAGGGGTTTAACCGGGGAG. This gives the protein CASSTDRGLTGE. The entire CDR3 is CASSTDRGLTGELFF.

The CDR3 loop is CSASDQGPSNEQFF. The sequenced CDR3 bases are TGCAGTGCTAGTGATCAGGGTCCATCCAATGAG. V and J are TRBV20-1 and TRBJ2-1; possibly TRBD1 for D (5 bases). The CDR3 extends 3 residues past the end of the read, so its final part is completed from the germline J gene. CDR1 is DFQATT and CDR2 is SNEGSKA in the germline V gene (reference sequence). The CDR3 extends over 14 amino acids. Between the trimmed V and J ends, which lost 3 bases and 6 bases, there was a span of 15 bases.

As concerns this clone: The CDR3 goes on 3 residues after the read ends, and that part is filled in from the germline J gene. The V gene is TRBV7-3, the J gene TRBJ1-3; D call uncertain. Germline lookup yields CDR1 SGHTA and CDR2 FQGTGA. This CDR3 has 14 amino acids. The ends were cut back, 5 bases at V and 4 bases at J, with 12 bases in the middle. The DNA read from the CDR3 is TGTGCCAGCAGCCCCTCAGGAGGCGGAAACACC. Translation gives CASSPSGGGNT. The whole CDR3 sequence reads CASSPSGGGNTIYF. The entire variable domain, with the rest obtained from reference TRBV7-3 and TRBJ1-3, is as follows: GAGVSQTPSNKVTEKGKYVELRCDPISGHTALYWYRQSLGQGPEFLIYFQGTGAADDSGLPNDRFFAVRPEGSVSTLKIQRTERGDSAVYLCASSPSGGGNTIYFGEGSWLTVV.

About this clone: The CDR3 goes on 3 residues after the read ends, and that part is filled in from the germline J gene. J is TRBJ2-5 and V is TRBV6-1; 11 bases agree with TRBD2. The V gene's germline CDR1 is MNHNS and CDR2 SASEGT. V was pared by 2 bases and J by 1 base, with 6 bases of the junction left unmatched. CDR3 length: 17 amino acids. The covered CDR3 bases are TGTGCCAGCAGTGAAAAGGGACTAGCGGAGTTCCAAGAGACC. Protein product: CASSEKGLAEFQET. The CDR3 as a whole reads CASSEKGLAEFQETQYF.

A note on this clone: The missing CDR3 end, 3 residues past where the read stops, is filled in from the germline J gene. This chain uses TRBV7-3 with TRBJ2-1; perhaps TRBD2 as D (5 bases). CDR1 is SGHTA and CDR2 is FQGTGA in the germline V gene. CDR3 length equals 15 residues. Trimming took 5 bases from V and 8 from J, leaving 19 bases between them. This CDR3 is CASSPRQTIFDEQFF. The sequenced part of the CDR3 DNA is TGTGCCAGCAGCCCGCGCCAGACTATTTTCGATGAG.

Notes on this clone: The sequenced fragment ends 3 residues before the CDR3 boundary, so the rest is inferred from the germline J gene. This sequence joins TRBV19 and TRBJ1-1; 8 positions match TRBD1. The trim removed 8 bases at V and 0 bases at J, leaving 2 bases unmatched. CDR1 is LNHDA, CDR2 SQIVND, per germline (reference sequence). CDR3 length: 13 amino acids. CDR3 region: CASAGQVNTEAFF. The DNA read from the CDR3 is TGTGCCAGTGCGGGACAGGTGAACACTGAA.

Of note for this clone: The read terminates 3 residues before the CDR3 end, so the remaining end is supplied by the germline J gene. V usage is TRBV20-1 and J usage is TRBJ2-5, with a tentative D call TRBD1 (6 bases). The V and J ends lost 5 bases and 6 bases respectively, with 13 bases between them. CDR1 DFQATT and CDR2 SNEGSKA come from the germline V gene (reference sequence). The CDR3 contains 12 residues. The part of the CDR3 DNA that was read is TGCAGTGCTTCCCTGGACAGTAAGACC. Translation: CSASLDSKT. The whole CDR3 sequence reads CSASLDSKTQYF.

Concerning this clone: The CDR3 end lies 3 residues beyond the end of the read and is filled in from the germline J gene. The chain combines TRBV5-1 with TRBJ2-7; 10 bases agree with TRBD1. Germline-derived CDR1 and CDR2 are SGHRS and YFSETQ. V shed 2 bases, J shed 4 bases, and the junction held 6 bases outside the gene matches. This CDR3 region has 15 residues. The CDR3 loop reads CASSLEGTGVYEQYF. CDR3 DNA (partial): TGCGCCAGCAGCTTAGAAGGGACAGGGGTTTACGAG.

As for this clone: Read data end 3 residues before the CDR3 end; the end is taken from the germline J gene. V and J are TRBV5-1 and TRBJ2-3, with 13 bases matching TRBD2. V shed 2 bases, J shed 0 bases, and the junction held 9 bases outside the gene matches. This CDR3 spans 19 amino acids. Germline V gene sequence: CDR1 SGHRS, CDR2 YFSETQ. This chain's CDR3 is CASSLRGLAGIASTDTQYF. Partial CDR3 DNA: TGCGCCAGCAGCTTAAGGGGACTAGCGGGGATAGCAAGCACAGATACG.

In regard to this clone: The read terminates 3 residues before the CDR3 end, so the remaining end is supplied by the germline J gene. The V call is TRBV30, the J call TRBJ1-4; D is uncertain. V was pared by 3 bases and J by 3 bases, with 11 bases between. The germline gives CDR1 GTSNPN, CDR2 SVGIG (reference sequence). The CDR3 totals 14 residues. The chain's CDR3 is CAWSETAANEKLFF. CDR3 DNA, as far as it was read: TGTGCCTGGAGCGAAACAGCGGCTAATGAAAAA.

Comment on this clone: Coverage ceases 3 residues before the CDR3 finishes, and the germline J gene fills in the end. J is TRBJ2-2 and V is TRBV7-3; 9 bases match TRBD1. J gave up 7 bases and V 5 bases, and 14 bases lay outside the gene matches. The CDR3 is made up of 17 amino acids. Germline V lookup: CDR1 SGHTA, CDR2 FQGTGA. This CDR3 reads CASSALPGQGSGGELFF. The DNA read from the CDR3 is TGTGCCAGCAGCGCCTTACCGGGACAGGGTTCTGGCGGGGAG.

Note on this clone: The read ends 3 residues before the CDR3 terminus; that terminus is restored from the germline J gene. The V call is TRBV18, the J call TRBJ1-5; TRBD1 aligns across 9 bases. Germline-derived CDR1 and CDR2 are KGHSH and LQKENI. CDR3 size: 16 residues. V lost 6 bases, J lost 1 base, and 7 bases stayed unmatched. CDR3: CASSSQGTGSNQPQHF. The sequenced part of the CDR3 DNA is TGTGCCAGCTCTTCCCAGGGGACAGGGAGCAATCAGCCC. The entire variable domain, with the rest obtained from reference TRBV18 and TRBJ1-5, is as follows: NAGVMQNPRHLVRRRGQEARLRCSPMKGHSHVYWYRQLPEEGLKFMVYLQKENIIDESGMPKERFSAEFPKEGPSILRIQQVVRGDSAAYFCASSSQGTGSNQPQHFGDGTRLSIL.

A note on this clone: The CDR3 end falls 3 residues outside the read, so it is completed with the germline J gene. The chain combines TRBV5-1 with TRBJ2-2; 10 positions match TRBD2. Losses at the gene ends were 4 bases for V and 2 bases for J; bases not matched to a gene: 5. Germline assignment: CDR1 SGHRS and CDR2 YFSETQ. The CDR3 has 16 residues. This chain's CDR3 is CASSQWTSGNTGELFF. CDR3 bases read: TGCGCCAGCAGCCAATGGACTAGCGGTAACACCGGGGAG.

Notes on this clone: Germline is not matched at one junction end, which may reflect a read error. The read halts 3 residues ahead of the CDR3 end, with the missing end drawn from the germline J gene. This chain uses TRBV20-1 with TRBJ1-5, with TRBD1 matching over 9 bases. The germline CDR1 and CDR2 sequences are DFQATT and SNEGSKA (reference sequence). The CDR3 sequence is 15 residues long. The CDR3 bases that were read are TGCAGTGCTAGTTGGCCCACAGGGGGCAAACAGCCC. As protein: CSASWPTGGKQP. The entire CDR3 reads CSASWPTGGKQPQHF.

This chain's CDR3 is CAWSVPTSRRFSYEQYF. The CDR3 DNA, read in part, is TGTGCCTGGAGTGTACCGACTAGCAGACGGTTTTCCTACGAG. The rearrangement joins TRBV30 to TRBJ2-7; 7 positions match TRBD2. The read finishes 3 residues shy of the CDR3 end, and the germline J gene is used to complete it. J gave up 1 base and V 0 bases, and 12 bases lay outside the gene matches. CDR1 is GTSNPN and CDR2 is SVGIG in the germline V gene (reference sequence). The CDR3 runs 17 residues.

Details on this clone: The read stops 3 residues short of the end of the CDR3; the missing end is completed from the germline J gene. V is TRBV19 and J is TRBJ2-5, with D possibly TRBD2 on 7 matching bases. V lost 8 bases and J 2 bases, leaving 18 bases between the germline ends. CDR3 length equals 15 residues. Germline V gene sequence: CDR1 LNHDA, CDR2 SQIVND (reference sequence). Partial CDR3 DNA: TGTGCCAGTGCGGGGGCTTCGGGGGTTCAAGAGACC. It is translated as CASAGASGVQET. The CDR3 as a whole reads CASAGASGVQETQYF.

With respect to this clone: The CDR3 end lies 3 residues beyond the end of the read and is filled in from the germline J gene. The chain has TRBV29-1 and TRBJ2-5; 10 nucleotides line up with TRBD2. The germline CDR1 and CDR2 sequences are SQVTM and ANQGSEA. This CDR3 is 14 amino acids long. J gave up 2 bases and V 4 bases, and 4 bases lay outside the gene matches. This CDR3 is CSVVGLAVQETQYF. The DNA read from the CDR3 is TGCAGCGTTGTCGGACTAGCGGTTCAAGAGACC.

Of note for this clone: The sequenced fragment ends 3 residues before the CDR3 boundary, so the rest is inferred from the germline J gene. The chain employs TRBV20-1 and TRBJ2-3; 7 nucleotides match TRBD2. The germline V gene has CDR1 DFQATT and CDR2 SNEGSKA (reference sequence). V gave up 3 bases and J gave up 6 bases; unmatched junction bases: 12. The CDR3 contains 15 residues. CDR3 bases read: TGCAGTGCTAGTCGGAGTAGCGGGCCACAGGATACG. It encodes CSASRSSGPQDT. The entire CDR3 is CSASRSSGPQDTQYF.

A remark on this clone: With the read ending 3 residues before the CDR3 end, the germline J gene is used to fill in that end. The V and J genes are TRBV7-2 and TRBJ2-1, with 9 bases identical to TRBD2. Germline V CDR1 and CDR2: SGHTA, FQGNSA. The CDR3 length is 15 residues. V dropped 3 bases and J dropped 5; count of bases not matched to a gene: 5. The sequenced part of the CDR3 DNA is TGTGCCAGCAGCTTGGCCGGGACTAGCAACAATGAG. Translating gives CASSLAGTSNNE. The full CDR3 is CASSLAGTSNNEQFF.

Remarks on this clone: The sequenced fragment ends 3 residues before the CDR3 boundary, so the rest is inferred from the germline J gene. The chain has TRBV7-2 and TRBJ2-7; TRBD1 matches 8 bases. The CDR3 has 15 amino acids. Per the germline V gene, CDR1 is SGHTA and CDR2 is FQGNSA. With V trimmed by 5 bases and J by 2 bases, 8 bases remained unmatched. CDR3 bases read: TGTGCCAGCAGCACCCCGGACAGGGCCGCCTACGAG. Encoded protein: CASSTPDRAAYE. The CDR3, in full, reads CASSTPDRAAYEQYF. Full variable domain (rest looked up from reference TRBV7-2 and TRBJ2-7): GAGVSQSPSNKVTEKGKDVELRCDPISGHTALYWYRQSLGQGLEFLIYFQGNSAPDKSGLPSDRFSAERTGGSVSTLTIQRTQQEDSAVYLCASSTPDRAAYEQYFGPGTRLTVT.